What follows are 3 T cell receptor beta chains derived from one specimen sequenced in a study of graft-versus-host responses after intestinal transplantation. These receptors' targets are unknown. The assay was immunoSEQ multiplex PCR, and TCRdb's table has in-frame clones only and misses some. The sample has around 100,000 clones, just over 90% seen once; the top ten hold about 0.2%. The sample was unstimulated CD4+ T cells sorted from spleen or lymph node cells, taken before transplant. These receptors all come from a human donor who was the organ donor for an intestinal transplant.

The chain employs TRBV7-2 and TRBJ1-1, with a tentative D call TRBD1 (6 bases). CDR1 is SGHTA, CDR2 FQGNSA, per germline. Trimming removed 6 bases from V and 11 bases from J, with 16 bases in between. The CDR3 is 12 amino acids. CDR3 nucleotide sequence: TGTGCCAGCAGGTTAAACAGGGAGGGGGCTTTCTTT. This encodes CASRLNREGAFF.

The chain carries TRBV6-5 and TRBJ1-2; the match to TRBD1 covers 7 bases. This CDR3 spans 13 amino acids. Germline V gives CDR1 MNHEY, CDR2 SVGAGI. J lost 2 bases, V lost 5 bases, and 2 bases had no gene match. In nucleotides, the CDR3 is TGTGCCAGCAGTGAGACAGGGAACTATGGCTACACCTTC. Its translation is CASSETGNYGYTF.

The chain uses TRBV12-5 and TRBJ2-5, with D uncertain. From germline, CDR1 is LGHNT and CDR2 FRNRAP. V lost 7 bases and J 6 bases, leaving 15 bases between the germline ends. This CDR3 is 13 amino acids long. CDR3 sequence: CASATPRNKTQYF. For the CDR3, the DNA is TGTGCTAGTGCAACCCCGAGGAATAAGACCCAGTACTTC.